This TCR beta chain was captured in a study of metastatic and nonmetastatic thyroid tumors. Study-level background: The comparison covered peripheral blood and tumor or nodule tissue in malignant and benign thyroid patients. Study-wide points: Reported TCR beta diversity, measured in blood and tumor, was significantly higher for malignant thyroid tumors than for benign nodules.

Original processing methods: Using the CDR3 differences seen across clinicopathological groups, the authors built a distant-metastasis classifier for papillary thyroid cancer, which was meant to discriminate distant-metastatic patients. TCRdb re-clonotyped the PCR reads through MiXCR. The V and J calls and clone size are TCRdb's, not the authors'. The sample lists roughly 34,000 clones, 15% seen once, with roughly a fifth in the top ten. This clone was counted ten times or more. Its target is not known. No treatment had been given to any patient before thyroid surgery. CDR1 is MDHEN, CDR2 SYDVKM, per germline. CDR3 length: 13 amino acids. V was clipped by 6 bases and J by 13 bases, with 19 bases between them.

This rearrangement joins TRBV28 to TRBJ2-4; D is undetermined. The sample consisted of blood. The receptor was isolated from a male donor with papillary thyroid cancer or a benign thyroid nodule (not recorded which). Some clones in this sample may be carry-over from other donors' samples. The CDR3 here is CASSLDPWSRQYF. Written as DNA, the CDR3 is TGTGCCAGCAGCTTGGACCCCTGGTCAAGGCAGTACTTC.